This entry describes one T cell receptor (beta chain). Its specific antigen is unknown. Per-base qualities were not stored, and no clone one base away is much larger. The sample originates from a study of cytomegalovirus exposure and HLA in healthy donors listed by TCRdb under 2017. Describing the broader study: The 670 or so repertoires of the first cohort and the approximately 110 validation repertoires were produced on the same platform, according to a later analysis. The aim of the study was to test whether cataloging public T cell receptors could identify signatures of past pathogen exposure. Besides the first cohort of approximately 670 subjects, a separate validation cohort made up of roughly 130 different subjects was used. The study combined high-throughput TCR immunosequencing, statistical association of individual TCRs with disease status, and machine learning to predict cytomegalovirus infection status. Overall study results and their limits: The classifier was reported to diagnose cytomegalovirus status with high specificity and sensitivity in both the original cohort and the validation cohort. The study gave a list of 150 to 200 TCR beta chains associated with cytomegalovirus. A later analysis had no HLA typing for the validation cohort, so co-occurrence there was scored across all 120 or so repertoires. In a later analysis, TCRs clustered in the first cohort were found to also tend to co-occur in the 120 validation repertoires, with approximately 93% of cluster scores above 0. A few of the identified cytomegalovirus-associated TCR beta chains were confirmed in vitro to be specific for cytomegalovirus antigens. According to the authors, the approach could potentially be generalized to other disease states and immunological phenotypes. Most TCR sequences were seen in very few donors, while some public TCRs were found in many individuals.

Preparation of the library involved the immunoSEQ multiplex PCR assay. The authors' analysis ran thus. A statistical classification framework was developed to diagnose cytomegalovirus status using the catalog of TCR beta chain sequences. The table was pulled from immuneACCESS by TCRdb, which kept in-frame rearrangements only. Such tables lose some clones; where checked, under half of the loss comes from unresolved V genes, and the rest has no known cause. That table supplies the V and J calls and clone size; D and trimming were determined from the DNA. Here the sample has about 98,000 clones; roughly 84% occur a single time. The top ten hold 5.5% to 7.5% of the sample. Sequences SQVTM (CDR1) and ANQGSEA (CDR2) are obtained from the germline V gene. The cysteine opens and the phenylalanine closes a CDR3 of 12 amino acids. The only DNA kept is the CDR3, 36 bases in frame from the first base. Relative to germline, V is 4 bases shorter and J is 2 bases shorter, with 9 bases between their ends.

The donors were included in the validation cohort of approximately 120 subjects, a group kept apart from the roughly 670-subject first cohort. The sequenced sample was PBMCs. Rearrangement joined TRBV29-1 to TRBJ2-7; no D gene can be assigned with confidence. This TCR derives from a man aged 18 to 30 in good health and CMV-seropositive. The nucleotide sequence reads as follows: TGCAGCGTTGCAGTAGACACCTACGAGCAGTACTTC. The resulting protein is CSVAVDTYEQYF.